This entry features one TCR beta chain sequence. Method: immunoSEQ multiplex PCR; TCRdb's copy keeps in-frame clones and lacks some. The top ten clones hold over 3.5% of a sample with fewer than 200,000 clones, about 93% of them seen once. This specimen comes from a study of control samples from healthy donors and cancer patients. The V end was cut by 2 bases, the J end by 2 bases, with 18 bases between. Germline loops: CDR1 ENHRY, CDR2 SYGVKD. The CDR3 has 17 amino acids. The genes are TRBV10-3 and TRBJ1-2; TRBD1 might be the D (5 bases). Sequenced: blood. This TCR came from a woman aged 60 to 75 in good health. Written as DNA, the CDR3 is TGTGCCATCAGTGAGCGGTCCGGGGCGCATGTAAACTATGGCTACACCTTC. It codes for CAISERSGAHVNYGYTF.